A single sample gave rise to the 26 T cell receptor beta chains below, sequenced in a study of identical twins. TCRdb reanalysed the 5' RACE reads using MiXCR and keeps one entry per CDR3 protein. Among fewer than 900,000 distinct CDR3 sequences listed, about 20% were seen once. The same specimen was also included in a second study, on T cells expressing NK-cell markers.

Sequences were obtained from PBMCs. These receptors all come from a woman aged 18-29 years in good health.

The V and J genes are TRBV2 and TRBJ2-7; a possible D gene is TRBD2 (5 bases). CDR3 length equals 13 residues. Germline CDR1 SNHLY, CDR2 FYNNEI. V lost 9 bases to trimming and J lost 0 bases, with 12 bases between them. CDR3 residues: CASTWESSYEQYF. The CDR3 DNA reads as TGTGCCAGTACTTGGGAGAGCTCCTACGAGCAGTACTTC. The variable domain in full, with the rest retrieved from reference TRBV2 and TRBJ2-7, is EPEVTQTPSHQVTQMGQEVILRCVPISNHLYFYWYRQILGQKVEFLVSFYNNEISEKSEIFDDQFSVERPDGSNFTLKIRSTKLEDSAMYFCASTWESSYEQYFGPGTRLTVT.

This clonotype has only a few counts. This chain uses TRBV19 with TRBJ2-1; D gene uncertain. From germline, CDR1 is LNHDA and CDR2 SQIVND (reference sequence). The CDR3 runs 13 residues. The ends were cut back, 3 bases at V and 6 bases at J, with 9 bases in the middle. CDR3 amino acids: CASSISTPNEQFF. CDR3 coding DNA: TGTGCCAGTAGTATTTCCACCCCCAATGAGCAGTTCTTC. Combining the CDR3 with reference TRBV19 and TRBJ2-1 gives the whole variable domain DGGITQSPKYLFRKEGQNVTLSCEQNLNHDAMYWYRQDPGQGLRLIYYSQIVNDFQKGDIAEGYSVSREKKESFPLTVTSAQKNPTAFYLCASSISTPNEQFFGPGTRLTVL.

This clonotype was detected ten times or more. The chain carries TRBV20-1 and TRBJ2-7; possibly TRBD1 or TRBD2 for D (5 bases each). From germline, CDR1 is DFQATT and CDR2 SNEGSKA (reference sequence). V lost 4 bases to trimming and J lost 3 bases, with 13 bases between them. The CDR3 runs 13 residues. DNA for the CDR3: TGCAGTGCTATCCGGGACGGCGGCTACGAGCAGTACTTC. This translates into CSAIRDGGYEQYF.

This clonotype was recorded at least ten times. This rearrangement joins TRBV9 to TRBJ1-5; unclear D gene. The ends were cut back, 0 bases at V and 1 base at J, with 8 bases in the middle. CDR3 size: 15 residues. The germline V gene encodes CDR1 SGDLS and CDR2 YYNGEE. This chain's CDR3 is CASSVDPGSNQPQHF. CDR3 DNA sequence: TGTGCCAGCAGCGTAGACCCAGGAAGCAATCAGCCCCAGCATTTT.

V and J are TRBV5-1 and TRBJ2-1; D is possibly TRBD1 or TRBD2 (5 bases each). Germline V CDR1 and CDR2: SGHRS, YFSETQ. The CDR3 is made up of 14 amino acids. Trimming shortened V by 8 bases and J by 0 bases, and 12 bases separated the two germline ends. Written as DNA, the CDR3 is TGCGCCAGTGGGACGTTCAGCTCCTACAATGAGCAGTTCTTC. Translated, it gives CASGTFSSYNEQFF. Drawing the rest from reference TRBV5-1 and TRBJ2-1, the complete variable domain is KAGVTQTPRYLIKTRGQQVTLSCSPISGHRSVSWYQQTPGQGLQFLFEYFSETQRNKGNFPGRFSGRQFSNSRSEMNVSTLELGDSALYLCASGTFSSYNEQFFGPGTRLTVL.

This clonotype has ten or more counts. The chain is built from TRBV6-5 and TRBJ2-7; 13 bases align to TRBD2. The length of the CDR3 is 16 residues. From germline, CDR1 is MNHEY and CDR2 SVGAGI. V lost 4 bases to trimming and J lost 5 bases; unmatched junction nucleotides: 8. In DNA form, the CDR3 reads TGTGCCAGCAGTTCGTACGGACTAGCGGGAGCTAACGAGCAGTACTTC. Translation gives CASSSYGLAGANEQYF.

This sequence joins TRBV10-3 and TRBJ2-3; D unclear. Trimming removed 6 bases at V and 3 bases at J, with 16 bases between. Germline-derived CDR1 and CDR2 are ENHRY and SYGVKD. The CDR3 runs to 15 residues. The CDR3 here is CAISGPPSDTDTQYF. The CDR3 coding sequence is TGTGCCATCAGCGGCCCCCCCTCGGATACAGATACGCAGTATTTT.

This clonotype was seen only a few times. This chain joins TRBV6-6 and TRBJ2-7; possibly TRBD2 for D (5 bases). The V and J ends lost 5 bases and 3 bases respectively, with 8 bases between them. The germline V gene encodes CDR1 MNHNY and CDR2 SVGAGI (reference sequence). The length of the CDR3 is 12 residues. CDR3 protein: CASSAGHYEQYF. The CDR3 coding sequence is TGTGCCAGCAGTGCGGGTCACTACGAGCAGTACTTC.

Only a few counts were recorded for this clonotype. The gene calls are TRBV7-9 and TRBJ2-1, with 7 positions matching TRBD1. V was pared by 6 bases and J by 2 bases, with 10 bases of the junction left unmatched. The CDR3 length is 16 residues. Germline V gene lookup returns CDR1 SEHNR and CDR2 FQNEAQ (reference sequence). Written as DNA, the CDR3 is TGTGCCAGCAGTCCACAGGGGACAAGACCCTACAATGAGCAGTTCTTC. Protein product: CASSPQGTRPYNEQFF. Based on the CDR3 plus reference TRBV7-9 and TRBJ2-1, the full variable domain is DTGVSQNPRHKITKRGQNVTFRCDPISEHNRLYWYRQTLGQGPEFLTYFQNEAQLEKSRLLSDRFSAERPKGSFSTLEIQRTEQGDSAMYLCASSPQGTRPYNEQFFGPGTRLTVL.

This clonotype occurred a few times. The rearrangement links TRBV27 to TRBJ2-1; D might be TRBD1 or TRBD2, each matching 6 bases. Between the trimmed V and J ends, which lost 7 bases and 8 bases, there was a span of 21 bases. The germline CDR1 and CDR2 sequences are MNHEY and SMNVEV (reference sequence). This CDR3 contains 15 residues. CDR3: CASNNPEGGMDEQFF. The CDR3 bases are TGTGCCAGCAACAACCCGGAGGGGGGTATGGATGAGCAGTTCTTC.

The chain is built from TRBV2 and TRBJ2-1; possibly TRBD1 or TRBD2 for D (6 bases each). The CDR3 covers 15 residues. V lost 2 bases to trimming and J lost 6 bases, with 14 bases between them. From germline, CDR1 is SNHLY and CDR2 FYNNEI. CDR3 sequence: CASSENPGGANEQFF. Written as DNA, the CDR3 is TGTGCCAGCAGTGAAAATCCCGGGGGCGCCAATGAGCAGTTCTTC. Together with reference TRBV2 and TRBJ2-1, the CDR3 gives the full variable domain: EPEVTQTPSHQVTQMGQEVILRCVPISNHLYFYWYRQILGQKVEFLVSFYNNEISEKSEIFDDQFSVERPDGSNFTLKIRSTKLEDSAMYFCASSENPGGANEQFFGPGTRLTVL.

The CDR3 nucleotides are TGCAGTGCTAGAGAGGACTTTCCCTACGAGCAGTACTTC. It encodes CSAREDFPYEQYF. V is TRBV20-1 and J is TRBJ2-7, with D possibly being TRBD2 (5 bases). The CDR3 length is 13 residues. From germline, CDR1 is DFQATT and CDR2 SNEGSKA (reference sequence). Trimming shortened V by 0 bases and J by 2 bases, and 8 bases separated the two germline ends.

The sample holds a few counts of this clonotype. Here the CDR3 DNA reads TGTGCCAGCAGCTTAGCGGGAGTACGGCGGAATGAGCAGTTCTTC. Protein: CASSLAGVRRNEQFF. This chain uses TRBV11-2 with TRBJ2-1, with TRBD2 as a possible D gene (6 bases). The germline V and J ends were trimmed by 1 base and 7 bases, with 14 bases remaining between them. Germline V gives CDR1 SGHAT, CDR2 FQNNGV. The CDR3 extends over 15 amino acids.

The V and J genes are TRBV20-1 and TRBJ2-3; 7 positions agree with TRBD1. Germline V gene data show CDR1 as DFQATT and CDR2 as SNEGSKA (reference sequence). The CDR3 consists of 16 residues. J lost 0 bases, V lost 0 bases, and 6 bases had no gene match. For the CDR3, the DNA is TGCAGTGCTAGAGATTCAGGGGGAGTAAGCACAGATACGCAGTATTTT. It is translated as CSARDSGGVSTDTQYF.

The V call is TRBV20-1, the J call TRBJ2-1, with TRBD1 matching 7 bases. V shed 5 bases and J 0 bases; nucleotides not matched to a gene: 4. Germline CDR1 DFQATT, CDR2 SNEGSKA (reference sequence). The CDR3 has 14 residues. The CDR3 bases are TGCAGTGCTGGGGGACAGTTCTCCTACAATGAGCAGTTCTTC. Encoded protein: CSAGGQFSYNEQFF.

Only a few counts were recorded for this clonotype. The rearrangement links TRBV5-1 to TRBJ2-1; TRBD2 agrees at 10 bases. The germline gives CDR1 SGHRS, CDR2 YFSETQ. CDR3 length equals 15 residues. The V and J ends lost 4 bases and 6 bases, in that order; junction bases with no gene match: 7. The CDR3 DNA follows: TGCGCCAGCAGCCCGCTAGCGGGGGACGTCAATGAGCAGTTCTTC. As protein: CASSPLAGDVNEQFF.

This clonotype has only one observation. The chain combines TRBV7-2 with TRBJ2-2; the D gene is possibly TRBD1 (5 bases). V was shortened by 4 bases and J by 5 bases, with 11 bases between the two germline ends. The CDR3 runs 14 residues. Germline V gives CDR1 SGHTA, CDR2 FQGNSA. The CDR3 region is CASSSHRPTGELFF. CDR3 in DNA: TGTGCCAGCAGCTCGCACAGGCCAACCGGGGAGCTGTTTTTT.

V gene TRBV10-3 combines with J gene TRBJ1-6; the D is unclear. From germline, CDR1 is ENHRY and CDR2 SYGVKD. This CDR3 is built from 14 residues. V shed 11 bases and J shed 14 bases, with 25 bases lying between them. The CDR3 region has the DNA TGTGCCGCCGCCTCGGACGTCGGTTTTGGGACCCTCCACTTT. Its protein product is CAAASDVGFGTLHF.

The sample holds many counts of this clonotype. This chain's CDR3 is CASSAAGTGGADTQYF. The CDR3 nucleotides are TGTGCCAGCAGCGCCGCCGGGACAGGGGGCGCAGATACGCAGTATTTT. V usage is TRBV9 and J usage is TRBJ2-3; 12 positions match TRBD1. The CDR3 has 16 residues. V gave up 3 bases and J gave up 4 bases; unmatched junction bases: 6. Germline CDR1 is SGDLS and CDR2 is YYNGEE.

This clonotype showed up just a few times. The chain joins TRBV6-1 to TRBJ1-4, with 10 bases fitting TRBD1. From germline, CDR1 is MNHNS and CDR2 SASEGT. The CDR3 loop spans 14 amino acids. Trimming at V came to 8 bases and at J to 7 bases, leaving 7 bases not matched to a gene. The CDR3 sequence is CASDPGQGIEKLFF. DNA for the CDR3: TGTGCCAGCGATCCGGGACAGGGGATTGAAAAACTGTTTTTT.

In its sample, this clonotype was seen a few times. The V call is TRBV5-6, the J call TRBJ2-1; TRBD2 matches 11 bases. The germline gives CDR1 SGHDT, CDR2 YYEEEE. Trimming cost V 4 bases and J 7 bases; bases outside gene matches: 10. CDR3 size: 16 residues. As DNA, the CDR3 is TGTGCCAGCAGCCCTCCGGGACTAGCGGTTCGTAATGAGCAGTTCTTC. Its translation is CASSPPGLAVRNEQFF.

The chain is built from TRBV4-1 and TRBJ1-6, with 8 nucleotides matching TRBD1. CDR3 length: 16 amino acids. Germline-derived CDR1 and CDR2 are MGHRA and YSYEKL. The ends lost 1 base at V and 10 bases at J; junction bases unmatched: 9. The CDR3 DNA reads TGCGCCAGCAGCCAAGTTGCGGACAGGGAAAGGTCACCCCTCCACTTT. Translation gives CASSQVADRERSPLHF.

This chain links TRBV5-6 with TRBJ1-5; D perhaps matches TRBD1 (5 bases). Germline CDR1 is SGHDT and CDR2 is YYEEEE. V was cut by 0 bases and J by 10 bases, with 20 bases left in between. The CDR3 runs 16 residues. CDR3 bases: TGTGCCAGCAGCTTGGTGGGGGGTGGCGACGGCGGACCCCAGCATTTT. Encoded protein: CASSLVGGGDGGPQHF.

Only a few counts were recorded for this clonotype. The chain uses TRBV7-2 and TRBJ2-7; no clear D gene. Germline-derived CDR1 and CDR2 are SGHTA and FQGNSA. Between the trimmed V and J ends, which lost 7 bases and 4 bases, there was a span of 14 bases. The CDR3 extends over 13 amino acids. The DNA of the CDR3 is TGTGCCAGCACCCTTGGGAAGGGTTACGAGCAGTACTTC. Translation: CASTLGKGYEQYF.

V gene TRBV30 combines with J gene TRBJ2-7; TRBD2 aligns across 7 bases. This CDR3 has 12 amino acids. CDR1 and CDR2 (germline): GTSNPN, SVGIG (reference sequence). V gave up 4 bases and J gave up 2 bases; unmatched junction bases: 2. The CDR3 region is CAWTSGTYEQYF. CDR3 coding DNA: TGTGCCTGGACTAGCGGAACCTACGAGCAGTACTTC.

The chain links TRBV4-3 to TRBJ2-1; no clear D gene. V was clipped by 0 bases and J by 0 bases, with 9 bases between them. This CDR3 is built from 16 residues. Germline-derived CDR1 and CDR2 are LGHNA and YSLEER. The CDR3, as DNA: TGCGCCAGCAGCCAAGATCTCCAGCGCTCCTACAATGAGCAGTTCTTC. Translation gives CASSQDLQRSYNEQFF.